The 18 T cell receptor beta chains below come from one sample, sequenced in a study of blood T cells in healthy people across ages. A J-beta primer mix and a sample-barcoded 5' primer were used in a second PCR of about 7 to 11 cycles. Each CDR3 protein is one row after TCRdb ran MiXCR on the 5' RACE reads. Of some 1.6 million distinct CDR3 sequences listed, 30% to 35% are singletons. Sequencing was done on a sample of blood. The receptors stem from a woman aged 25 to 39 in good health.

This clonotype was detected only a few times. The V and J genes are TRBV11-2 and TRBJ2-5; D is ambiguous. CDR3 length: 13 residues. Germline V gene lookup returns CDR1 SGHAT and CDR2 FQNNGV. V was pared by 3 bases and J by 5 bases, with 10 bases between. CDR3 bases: TGTGCCAGCAGCTTGCTCGGGCCGGAGACCCAGTACTTC. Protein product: CASSLLGPETQYF.

Here the CDR3 reads CASSPPGSYYGYTF. DNA for the CDR3: TGTGCCAGCAGTCCCCCGGGTAGCTACTATGGCTACACCTTC. The V gene is TRBV27, the J gene TRBJ1-2; D is ambiguous. Deletions cut 5 bases from V and 3 bases from J, with 13 bases between. The CDR3 covers 14 residues. CDR1 is MNHEY, CDR2 SMNVEV, per germline (reference sequence).

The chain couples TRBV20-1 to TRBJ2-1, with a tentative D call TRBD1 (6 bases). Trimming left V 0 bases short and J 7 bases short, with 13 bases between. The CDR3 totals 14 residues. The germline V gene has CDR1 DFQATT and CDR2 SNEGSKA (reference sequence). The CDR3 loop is CSARESRGINEQFF. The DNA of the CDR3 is TGCAGTGCTAGAGAAAGCAGGGGTATTAATGAGCAGTTCTTC.

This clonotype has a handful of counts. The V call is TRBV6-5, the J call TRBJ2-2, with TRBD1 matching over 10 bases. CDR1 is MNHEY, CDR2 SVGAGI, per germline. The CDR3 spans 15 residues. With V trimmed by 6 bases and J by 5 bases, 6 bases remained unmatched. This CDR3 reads CASRLRQGATGELFF. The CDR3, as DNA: TGTGCCAGCAGACTCCGACAGGGGGCAACCGGGGAGCTGTTTTTT.

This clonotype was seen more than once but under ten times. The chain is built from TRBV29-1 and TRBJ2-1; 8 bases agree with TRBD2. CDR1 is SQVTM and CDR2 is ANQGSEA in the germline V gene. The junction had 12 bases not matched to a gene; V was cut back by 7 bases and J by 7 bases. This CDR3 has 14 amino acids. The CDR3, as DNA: TGCAGCGCCCCTAACGGGGGGGACTTAAATGAGCAGTTCTTC. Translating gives CSAPNGGDLNEQFF.

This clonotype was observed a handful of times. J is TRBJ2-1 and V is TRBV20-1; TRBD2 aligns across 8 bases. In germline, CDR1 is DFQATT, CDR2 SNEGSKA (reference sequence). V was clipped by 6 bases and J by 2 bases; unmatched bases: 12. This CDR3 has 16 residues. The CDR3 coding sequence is TGCAGTGCCCCCCCGGGAGGGGGAGGTGCCTACAATGAGCAGTTCTTC. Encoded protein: CSAPPGGGGAYNEQFF.

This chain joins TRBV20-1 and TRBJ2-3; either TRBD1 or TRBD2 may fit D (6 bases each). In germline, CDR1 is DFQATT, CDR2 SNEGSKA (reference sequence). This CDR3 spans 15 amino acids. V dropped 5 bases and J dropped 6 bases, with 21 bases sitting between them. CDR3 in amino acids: CSAPWGATRGDTQYF. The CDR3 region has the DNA TGCAGTGCTCCGTGGGGGGCGACCCGGGGGGATACGCAGTATTTT.

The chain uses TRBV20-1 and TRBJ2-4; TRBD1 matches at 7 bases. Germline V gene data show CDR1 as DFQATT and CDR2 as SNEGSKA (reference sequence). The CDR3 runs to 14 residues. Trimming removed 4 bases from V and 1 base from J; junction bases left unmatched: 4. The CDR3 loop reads CSAKDRSAKNIQYF. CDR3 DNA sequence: TGCAGTGCTAAGGACAGGTCGGCCAAAAACATTCAGTACTTC.

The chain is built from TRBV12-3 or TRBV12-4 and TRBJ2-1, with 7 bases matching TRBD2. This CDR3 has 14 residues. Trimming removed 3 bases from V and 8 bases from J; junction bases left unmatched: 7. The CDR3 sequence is CASSFVYRGDEQFF. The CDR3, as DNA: TGTGCCAGCAGTTTCGTTTATCGGGGGGATGAGCAGTTCTTC.

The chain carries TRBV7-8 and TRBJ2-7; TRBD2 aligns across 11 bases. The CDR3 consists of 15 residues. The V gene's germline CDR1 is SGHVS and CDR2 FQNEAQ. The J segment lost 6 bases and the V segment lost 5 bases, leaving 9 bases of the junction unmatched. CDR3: CASSRNSGGGFEQYF. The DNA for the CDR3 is TGTGCCAGCAGCCGAAATAGCGGGGGGGGATTCGAGCAGTACTTC.

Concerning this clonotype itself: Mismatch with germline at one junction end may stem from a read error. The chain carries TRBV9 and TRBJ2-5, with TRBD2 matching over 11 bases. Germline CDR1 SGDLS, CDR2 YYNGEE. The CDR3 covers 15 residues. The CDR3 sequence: CANSGSGGAGETQYF. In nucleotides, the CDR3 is TGTGCCAACAGCGGTAGCGGGGGGGCGGGGGAGACCCAGTACTTC.

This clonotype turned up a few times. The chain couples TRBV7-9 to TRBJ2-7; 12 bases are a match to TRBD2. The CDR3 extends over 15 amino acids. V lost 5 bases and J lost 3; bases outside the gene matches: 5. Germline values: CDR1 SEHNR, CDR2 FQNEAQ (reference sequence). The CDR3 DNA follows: TGTGCCAGCAGCCGGACTAGCGGGGAGGACTACGAGCAGTACTTC. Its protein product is CASSRTSGEDYEQYF.

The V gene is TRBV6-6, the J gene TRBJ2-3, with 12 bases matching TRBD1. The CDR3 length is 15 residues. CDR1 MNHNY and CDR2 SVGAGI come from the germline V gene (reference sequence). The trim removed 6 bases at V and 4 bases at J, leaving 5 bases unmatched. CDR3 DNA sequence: TGTGCCAGCAGATCGGGACAGGGGGCCGCAGATACGCAGTATTTT. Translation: CASRSGQGAADTQYF.

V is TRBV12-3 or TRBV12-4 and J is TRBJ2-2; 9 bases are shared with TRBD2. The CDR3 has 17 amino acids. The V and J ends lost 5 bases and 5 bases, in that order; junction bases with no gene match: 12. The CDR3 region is CASSHLIAGDGTGELFF. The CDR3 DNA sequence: TGTGCCAGCAGTCACCTAATAGCGGGGGATGGTACCGGGGAGCTGTTTTTT.

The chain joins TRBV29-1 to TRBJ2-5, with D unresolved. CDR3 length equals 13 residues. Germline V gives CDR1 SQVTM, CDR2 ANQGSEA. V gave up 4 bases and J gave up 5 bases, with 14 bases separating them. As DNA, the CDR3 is TGCAGCGTTGCCCGCAATCTCGGGGAGACCCAGTACTTC. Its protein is CSVARNLGETQYF.

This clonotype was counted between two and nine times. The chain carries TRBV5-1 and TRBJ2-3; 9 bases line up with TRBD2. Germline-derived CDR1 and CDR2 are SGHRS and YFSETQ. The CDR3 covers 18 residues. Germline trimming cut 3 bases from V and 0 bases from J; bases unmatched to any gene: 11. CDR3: CASSSAIRLADSTDTQYF. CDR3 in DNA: TGCGCCAGCAGCTCCGCCATTCGACTAGCGGATAGCACAGATACGCAGTATTTT.

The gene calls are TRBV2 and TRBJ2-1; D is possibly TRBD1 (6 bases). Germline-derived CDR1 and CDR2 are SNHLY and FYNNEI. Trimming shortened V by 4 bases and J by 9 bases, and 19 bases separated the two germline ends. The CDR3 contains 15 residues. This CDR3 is CASSGGGQLSSEQFF. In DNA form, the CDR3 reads TGTGCCAGCAGTGGCGGCGGACAGCTCTCGAGTGAGCAGTTCTTC. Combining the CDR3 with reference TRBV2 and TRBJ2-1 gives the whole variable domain EPEVTQTPSHQVTQMGQEVILRCVPISNHLYFYWYRQILGQKVEFLVSFYNNEISEKSEIFDDQFSVERPDGSNFTLKIRSTKLEDSAMYFCASSGGGQLSSEQFFGPGTRLTVL.

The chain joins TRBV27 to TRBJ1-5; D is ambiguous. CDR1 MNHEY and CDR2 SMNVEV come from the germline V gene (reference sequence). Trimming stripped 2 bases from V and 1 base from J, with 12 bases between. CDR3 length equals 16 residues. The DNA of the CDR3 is TGTGCCAGCAGTTTAATAGTGGCAGGAAGCAATCAGCCCCAGCATTTT. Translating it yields CASSLIVAGSNQPQHF.